This record concerns one TCR beta chain sequence. Its antigen is currently unknown. This sample stems from a study of shared clonotypes between healthy human individuals. Across the whole study: Serving as donors were two women and three men, whose ages spanned 18 to 49. Study-wide points: Large depth notwithstanding, sorted-subset sequencing proved incomplete by rarefaction. It was the non-shared clonotypes that had lower generation probabilities than clonotypes shared by all four donors.

The V end was cut by 6 bases, the J end by 4 bases, with 18 bases between. This CDR3 has 15 amino acids. CDR1 MDHEN and CDR2 SYDVKM come from the germline V gene. The data were produced by immunoSEQ multiplex PCR, yet TCRdb's version contains in-frame clones alone and is incomplete. The sample contains approximately 650,000 clones, less than 97% of which appear only once. Naive CD8 cells comprised CD45RO-negative, CCR7-positively selected cells, excluding terminally differentiated effector memory CD45RA+ cells. Donors were healthy HIV-negative adults without recently reported acute infections or vaccinations.

Specimen: naive CD8+ T cells sorted from blood. The rearrangement links TRBV28 to TRBJ1-2; weak D call: TRBD1 (5 bases). This clonotype originated in a young woman in good health. The CDR3 nucleotides are TGTGCCAGCAGCCCTACCTTGAACGGGGGCTATGGCTACACCTTC. Translating gives CASSPTLNGGYGYTF.